Below are 24 T cell receptor beta chains sequenced from a single sample in a study of T-cell memory formation after mild COVID-19. TCRdb used MiXCR to reprocess the 5' RACE reads, holding one entry per CDR3 protein. The data hold around 440,000 distinct CDR3 sequences, with 15% to 20% observed a single time. The specimen sequenced was PBMCs or a T cell subset sorted from them (not recorded which). The receptors originated from an adult woman who had mild COVID-19 (a few samples of this study predate the infection). Cell type and time point are not known.

This clonotype was seen ten or more times. The junction departs from germline at one end; a sequencing error may be responsible. The chain employs TRBV12-3 or TRBV12-4 and TRBJ1-2; D call uncertain. CDR3 size: 9 residues. The CDR3 nucleotides are TGTGCCAGCAGTCCCCCCGCGGTCTTC. This encodes CASSPPAVF.

V is TRBV7-9 and J is TRBJ1-1; 7 nucleotides line up with TRBD1. Germline V lookup: CDR1 SEHNR, CDR2 FQNEAQ (reference sequence). This CDR3 has 15 residues. The V segment lost 4 bases and the J segment 1 base; nucleotides outside the gene matches: 6. DNA for the CDR3: TGTGCCAGCAGCTCCTTGACAGGGCGGAACACTGAAGCTTTCTTT. Encoded protein: CASSSLTGRNTEAFF.

This clonotype was observed a handful of times. The rearrangement joins TRBV7-2 to TRBJ1-1; 7 bases are shared with TRBD1. Germline V gives CDR1 SGHTA, CDR2 FQGNSA. V gave up 0 bases and J gave up 4 bases; unmatched junction bases: 2. This CDR3 has 14 amino acids. The chain's CDR3 is CASSLARTGTEAFF. The CDR3 DNA follows: TGTGCCAGCAGCTTAGCGAGGACAGGCACTGAAGCTTTCTTT. Full variable domain (missing parts from reference TRBV7-2 and TRBJ1-1): GAGVSQSPSNKVTEKGKDVELRCDPISGHTALYWYRQSLGQGLEFLIYFQGNSAPDKSGLPSDRFSAERTGGSVSTLTIQRTQQEDSAVYLCASSLARTGTEAFFGQGTRLTVV.

This clonotype was seen only a few times. This sequence joins TRBV7-9 and TRBJ2-7, with TRBD1 matching over 9 bases. With V trimmed by 7 bases and J by 5 bases, 9 bases remained unmatched. The CDR3 is made up of 14 amino acids. CDR1 is SEHNR and CDR2 is FQNEAQ in the germline V gene (reference sequence). CDR3 DNA sequence: TGTGCCAGCAACCCGGGACAGGGTAACCACGAGCAGTACTTC. This encodes CASNPGQGNHEQYF.

The V and J genes are TRBV6-2 or TRBV6-3 and TRBJ2-3; D gene ambiguous. CDR3 size: 16 residues. Deletions cut 5 bases from V and 4 bases from J, with 19 bases between. Germline lookup yields CDR1 MNHEY and CDR2 SVGEGT. CDR3 region: CASSDITSLRADTQYF. CDR3 DNA sequence: TGTGCCAGCAGTGATATCACTTCCCTAAGGGCAGATACGCAGTATTTT.

In its sample, this clonotype was seen a few times. The chain has TRBV20-1 and TRBJ2-1, with unresolved D. This CDR3 is 12 amino acids long. Germline V gene sequence: CDR1 DFQATT, CDR2 SNEGSKA (reference sequence). The V gene lost 1 base and the J gene lost 5 bases, with 6 bases spanning the gap. Here the CDR3 reads CSARVGNNEQFF. CDR3 bases: TGCAGTGCTAGAGTAGGCAACAATGAGCAGTTCTTC.

V usage is TRBV19 and J usage is TRBJ2-7, with D maybe TRBD2 (5 bases). Germline V gene sequence: CDR1 LNHDA, CDR2 SQIVND (reference sequence). V lost 3 bases, J lost 2 bases, and 11 bases lay in between. There are 14 residues in the CDR3. CDR3 nucleotide sequence: TGTGCCAGTAGTATCGACGCGGGCACCTACGAGCAGTACTTC. Its protein product is CASSIDAGTYEQYF. The full variable domain, with the rest looked up from reference TRBV19 and TRBJ2-7, is DGGITQSPKYLFRKEGQNVTLSCEQNLNHDAMYWYRQDPGQGLRLIYYSQIVNDFQKGDIAEGYSVSREKKESFPLTVTSAQKNPTAFYLCASSIDAGTYEQYFGPGTRLTVT.

This clonotype was found a few times. The chain employs TRBV7-8 and TRBJ2-7; TRBD1 matches at 10 bases. In germline, CDR1 is SGHVS, CDR2 FQNEAQ. The CDR3 extends over 16 amino acids. V dropped 3 bases and J dropped 5; count of bases not matched to a gene: 10. The CDR3 sequence is CASSLVPGQGSHEQYF. The CDR3 nucleotides read TGTGCCAGCAGCTTGGTTCCGGGACAGGGGAGCCACGAGCAGTACTTC.

This clonotype appeared many times. V gene TRBV15 combines with J gene TRBJ2-7, with 7 bases lining up with TRBD2. The CDR3 covers 16 residues. Germline V gene data show CDR1 as LNHNV and CDR2 as YYDKDF (reference sequence). Germline trimming cut 5 bases from V and 3 bases from J; bases unmatched to any gene: 13. The CDR3 nucleotides are TGTGCCACCAGCGGACCAAGAGCGGGGCTGATCTACGAGCAGTACTTC. Amino acids: CATSGPRAGLIYEQYF.

The chain joins TRBV5-6 to TRBJ1-2, with a tentative D call TRBD1 (5 bases). Between the trimmed V and J ends, which lost 3 bases and 3 bases, there was a span of 21 bases. From germline, CDR1 is SGHDT and CDR2 YYEEEE. The CDR3 extends over 17 amino acids. The CDR3 coding sequence is TGTGCCAGCAGCTCATGGGCCGACAGTATTTTCTACTATGGCTACACCTTC. It translates to CASSSWADSIFYYGYTF.

This clonotype appeared a few times. The V call is TRBV19, the J call TRBJ1-3, with no clear D. Germline values: CDR1 LNHDA, CDR2 SQIVND (reference sequence). CDR3 length: 13 residues. With 9 bases removed from V and 1 base from J, the gap between germline ends came to 10 bases. CDR3 sequence: CARVPHSGNTIYF. As DNA, the CDR3 is TGTGCCAGAGTACCCCATTCTGGAAACACCATATATTTT.

The chain combines TRBV12-3 or TRBV12-4 with TRBJ2-3; no definite D call. The CDR3 is made up of 17 amino acids. The germline V and J ends were trimmed by 2 bases and 0 bases, with 15 bases remaining between them. The CDR3 sequence is CASSLSSPRASTDTQYF. In DNA, the CDR3 is TGTGCCAGCAGTTTAAGTTCCCCCCGAGCTAGCACAGATACGCAGTATTTT.

Only a few counts were recorded for this clonotype. This chain uses TRBV12-3 or TRBV12-4 with TRBJ2-2, with TRBD1 identical over 9 bases. Trimming cost V 8 bases and J 5 bases; bases outside gene matches: 6. CDR3 length: 14 residues. This CDR3 is CASQRTGVTGELFF. CDR3 in DNA: TGTGCCAGCCAACGGACAGGGGTTACCGGGGAGCTGTTTTTT.

The rearrangement links TRBV6-4 to TRBJ1-1; D not resolved. Deletions cut 10 bases from V and 4 bases from J, with 7 bases between. Germline CDR1 and CDR2: MRHNA and SNTAGT. This CDR3 has 10 amino acids. The CDR3 coding sequence is TGTGCCACGAGGCCCACTGAAGCTTTCTTT. Translation: CATRPTEAFF.

This chain connects TRBV20-1 to TRBJ2-7; perhaps D is TRBD1 or TRBD2 (5 bases each). The CDR3 is 17 residues long. V was clipped by 0 bases and J by 2 bases, with 20 bases between them. Germline loops: CDR1 DFQATT, CDR2 SNEGSKA (reference sequence). The CDR3, as DNA: TGCAGTGCTAGAGACCTCTATACCGGGACGGAGACCTACGAGCAGTACTTC. Translated, it gives CSARDLYTGTETYEQYF.

The chain has TRBV9 and TRBJ2-3; possible D gene TRBD2, 6 bases. Trimming shortened V by 4 bases and J by 3 bases, and 12 bases separated the two germline ends. Germline V gene sequence: CDR1 SGDLS, CDR2 YYNGEE. The CDR3 length is 14 residues. CDR3 sequence reads: CASSPLAVTDTQYF. CDR3 nucleotide sequence: TGTGCCAGCAGCCCATTAGCGGTAACAGATACGCAGTATTTT.

The chain employs TRBV5-6 and TRBJ2-5; D is unclear. V was shortened by 4 bases and J by 4 bases, with 11 bases between the two germline ends. CDR1 and CDR2 (germline): SGHDT, YYEEEE. The CDR3 covers 13 residues. The CDR3 bases are TGTGCCAGCAGCCTAAGATCGGGAGAGACCCAGTACTTC. It is translated as CASSLRSGETQYF.

The V gene is TRBV6-5, the J gene TRBJ2-3, with D possibly called TRBD1 or TRBD2 (5 bases each). Germline CDR1 reads MNHEY; CDR2 reads SVGAGI. The CDR3 has 14 amino acids. Trimming stripped 2 bases from V and 0 bases from J, with 6 bases between. Here the CDR3 DNA reads TGTGCCAGCAGTTACGAGGGGAGCACAGATACGCAGTATTTT. Protein product: CASSYEGSTDTQYF.

The chain links TRBV5-1 to TRBJ2-5; D tentatively reads TRBD1 or TRBD2 (5 bases each). Between the trimmed V and J ends, which lost 0 bases and 4 bases, there was a span of 13 bases. Germline CDR1 is SGHRS and CDR2 is YFSETQ. The CDR3 covers 15 residues. CDR3 sequence: CASSLARGEAETQYF. CDR3 DNA sequence: TGCGCCAGCAGCTTGGCGAGGGGAGAGGCAGAGACCCAGTACTTC.

This clonotype occurred a few times. The chain recombines TRBV6-5 with TRBJ2-5; 9 bases fit TRBD1. Germline-derived CDR1 and CDR2 are MNHEY and SVGAGI. The CDR3 spans 14 residues. Trimming at V came to 2 bases and at J to 4 bases, leaving 2 bases not matched to a gene. This CDR3 reads CASSYADRGETQYF. In DNA form, the CDR3 reads TGTGCCAGCAGTTACGCGGACAGGGGAGAGACCCAGTACTTC.

The J gene is TRBJ2-7, the V gene TRBV5-6, with D unclear. CDR3 size: 12 residues. Trimming pared 0 bases from V and 4 bases from J, leaving 5 bases between. CDR1 is SGHDT and CDR2 is YYEEEE in the germline V gene. The CDR3 coding sequence is TGTGCCAGCAGCTTGGGCGCGTACGAGCAGTACGTC. It yields the protein CASSLGAYEQYV.

This clonotype was observed a few times. The V and J genes are TRBV5-1 and TRBJ1-1; 11 bases line up with TRBD1. The CDR3 loop spans 17 amino acids. Germline V gene sequence: CDR1 SGHRS, CDR2 YFSETQ. After removal of 3 bases from V and 5 bases from J, the junction contained 12 bases not matched to a gene. CDR3 residues: CASSWGQGGAGMTEAFF. The CDR3 DNA follows: TGCGCCAGCAGCTGGGGACAGGGGGGTGCGGGTATGACTGAAGCTTTCTTT.

This clonotype was counted only a few times. V is TRBV11-3 and J is TRBJ2-3; possible D gene TRBD2, 6 bases. Per germline, CDR1 SGHNT and CDR2 YENEEA. With 5 bases removed from V and 3 bases from J, the gap between germline ends came to 15 bases. The CDR3 consists of 15 residues. The CDR3 region has the DNA TGTGCCAGCAGCCCCATGGGGGGTCAGACAGATACGCAGTATTTT. Translated: CASSPMGGQTDTQYF.

The rearrangement joins TRBV9 to TRBJ2-3; perhaps TRBD2 as D (6 bases). The CDR3 consists of 16 residues. The germline gives CDR1 SGDLS, CDR2 YYNGEE. Between the trimmed V and J ends, which lost 4 bases and 2 bases, there was a span of 17 bases. In DNA, the CDR3 is TGTGCCAGCAGCCCAAGGAGGGGAGGACCCACAGATACGCAGTATTTT. Translating gives CASSPRRGGPTDTQYF.